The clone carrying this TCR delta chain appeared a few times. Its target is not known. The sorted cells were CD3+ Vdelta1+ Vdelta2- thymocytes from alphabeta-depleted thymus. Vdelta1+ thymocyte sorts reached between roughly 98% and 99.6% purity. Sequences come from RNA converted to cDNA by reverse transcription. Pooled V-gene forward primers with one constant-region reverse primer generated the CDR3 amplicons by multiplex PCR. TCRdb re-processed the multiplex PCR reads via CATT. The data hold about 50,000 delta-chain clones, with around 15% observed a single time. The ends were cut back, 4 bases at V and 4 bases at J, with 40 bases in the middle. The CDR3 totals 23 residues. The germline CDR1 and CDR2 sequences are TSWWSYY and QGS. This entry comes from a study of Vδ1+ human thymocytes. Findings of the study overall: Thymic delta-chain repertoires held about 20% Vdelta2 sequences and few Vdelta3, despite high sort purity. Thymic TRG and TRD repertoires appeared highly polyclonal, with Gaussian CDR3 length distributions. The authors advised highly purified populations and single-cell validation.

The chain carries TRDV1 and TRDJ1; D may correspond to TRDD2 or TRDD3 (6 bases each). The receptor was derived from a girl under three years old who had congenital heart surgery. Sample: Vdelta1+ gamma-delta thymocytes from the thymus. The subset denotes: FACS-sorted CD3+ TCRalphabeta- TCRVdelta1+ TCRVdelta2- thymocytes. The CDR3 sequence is CALGVSPSFQQSHRLGGIDKLIF. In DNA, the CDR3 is TGTGCTCTTGGGGTCTCCCCCTCCTTCCAACAATCCCACAGACTTGGGGGTATCGATAAACTCATCTTT.